This entry concerns a single TCR beta chain. The antigen remains unidentified. These data originate in a study of CD8 T cells in Susac syndrome. Study-level findings and limits: The relatively small number of individuals in the TCR sequencing and HLA analysis was acknowledged by the study.

A quantity of roughly 0.5 to 1 ug RNA underwent reverse transcription using random hexamers. Amplification of TCR beta CDR3 used immunoSEQ multiplex PCR across 54 Vbeta and 13 Jbeta. TCRdb recomputed calls from the immunoSEQ multiplex PCR reads with MiXCR, one row per CDR3 protein. This sample carries about 170,000 distinct CDR3 sequences, over 85% of them seen once, and the ten largest clones take over 0.08%. The V gene lost 0 bases and the J gene lost 4 bases, with 12 bases spanning the gap. Germline V gives CDR1 LGHNA, CDR2 YSLEER. The CDR3 runs to 15 residues. Sequencing of TCR beta was carried out in blood CD8+ and CD4+ T cells. Negative magnetic isolation gave CD8+ and CD4+ cells; FACS enriched CD8+ TEMRA.

The chain carries TRBV4-3 and TRBJ1-1, with D possibly being TRBD1 (5 bases). Sequenced material: CD4+ T cells from PBMCs. The TCR was taken from a human donor with multiple sclerosis. CDR3 coding DNA: TGCGCCAGCAGCCAAGAGTCCCGGGGCGGCACTGAAGCTTTCTTT. This translates into CASSQESRGGTEAFF.